This is a list of T cell receptor beta chains from one sample in a study of lymphopenia after photon versus proton radiotherapy. Measured with immunoSEQ multiplex PCR; TCRdb has only the in-frame clones, and not every one. The data hold some 6,100 clones, with about 89% observed a single time. The specimen was peripheral blood, collected from a patient treated with photon-based radiotherapy. The receptor set was obtained from a man aged 55 to 69 with cholangiocarcinoma. CDR3s include the opening cysteine and the closing phenylalanine or tryptophan. The D gene is left open where the match is weak. Clone size is given for some rows only: seen once, a few or many times, or a class if the clone is expanded.

d_gene | abundance | j_gene | v_gene | CDR3nt | CDR3aa
TRBD2 | NA | TRBJ2-7 | TRBV13 | TGTGCCAGCAGCTTAGTTGCGGGGGGTGTGCGCGAGCAGTACTTC | CASSLVAGGVREQYF
NA | few | TRBJ1-4 | TRBV7-6 | TGTGCCAGCAGCTTAGCGGACCCCGTGACTATGGAGAAACTGTTTTTT | CASSLADPVTMEKLFF
NA | once | TRBJ2-5 | TRBV6-1 | TGTGCCAGCAGTGAAGCGGGAGAGGGGGAGACCCAGTACTTC | CASSEAGEGETQYF
NA | NA | TRBJ2-5 | TRBV28 | TGTGCCAGCAGTCCGCAGGGGCGGGCATGGGGATACCAAGAGACCCAGTACTTC | CASSPQGRAWGYQETQYF
NA | NA | TRBJ2-1 | TRBV18 | TGTGCCAGCTCACCTTGGGCAGATCCCTACAATGAGCAGTTCTTC | CASSPWADPYNEQFF
NA | NA | TRBJ2-1 | TRBV25-1 | TGTGCCAGCAGTGGCAACAGGGCCAGGGAGAGAGATGAGCAGTTCTTC | CASSGNRARERDEQFF
NA | NA | TRBJ1-5 | TRBV10-3 | TGTGCCATCAGCGGAGGAGATGGCCAGCCCCAGCATTTT | CAISGGDGQPQHF
NA | once | TRBJ2-7 | TRBV5-5 | TGTGCCAGCAGCTTGGTCGGCAGATCCTACGAGCAGTACTTC | CASSLVGRSYEQYF
NA | NA | TRBJ1-5 | TRBV7-8 | TGTGCCAGCAGTTCCGGGACAATAAATCAGCCCCAGCATTTT | CASSSGTINQPQHF
TRBD1 | NA | TRBJ1-5 | TRBV10-2 | TGCGCCAGCAGTCCCAGGGGGGGAGAGCCCCAGCATTTT | CASSPRGGEPQHF
TRBD2 | once | TRBJ2-4 | TRBV19 | TGTGCCAGTAGTCAAGAAAGACTAGCGGGACGCGCCAAAAACATTCAGTACTTC | CASSQERLAGRAKNIQYF
NA | few | TRBJ1-1 | TRBV11-2 | TGTGCCAGCAGCTCATTTCCAAGAGGGAACACTGAAGCTTTCTTT | CASSSFPRGNTEAFF
TRBD1 | NA | TRBJ1-2 | TRBV19 | TGTGCCAGTAGTACAAGACAGACAGGGGATGGTGGCTACACCTTC | CASSTRQTGDGGYTF
TRBD2 | NA | TRBJ2-7 | TRBV19 | TGTGCCAGTAGTATAGGAGTGACCGGGACTAGCTTTGATTCTTGGTCCTACGAGCAGTACTTC | CASSIGVTGTSFDSWSYEQYF
NA | NA | TRBJ2-3 | TRBV7-2 | TGTGCCAGCAGCCCCGACTCCCTCGGCACAGATACGCAGTATTTT | CASSPDSLGTDTQYF
TRBD1 | NA | TRBJ2-5 | TRBV2 | TGTGCCAGCAGGAAAGTGACAGGGGGCGGTGAGACCCAGTACTTC | CASRKVTGGGETQYF
NA | NA | TRBJ1-5 | TRBV15 | TGTGCCACCAGCAGAGATCTAGCCCATCAGCCCCAGCATTTT | CATSRDLAHQPQHF
NA | NA | TRBJ2-1 | TRBV4-2 | TGTGCCAGCAGCCAAGAGATACGGGCGTTCTACAATGAGCAGTTCTTC | CASSQEIRAFYNEQFF
TRBD1 | NA | TRBJ1-4 | TRBV28 | TGTGCCAGCAGATCTGGACAGGGGAGTTGGGAAAAACTGTTTTTT | CASRSGQGSWEKLFF
TRBD2 | NA | TRBJ2-5 | TRBV9 | TGTGCCAGCAGCGTAGGCGGACTAGCGGGGTTGGAGACCCAGTACTTC | CASSVGGLAGLETQYF
NA | NA | TRBJ2-7 | TRBV28 | TGTGCCAGCAGTTTTTGGGGCCGTCCGTACGAGCAGTACTTC | CASSFWGRPYEQYF
TRBD1 | once | TRBJ2-7 | TRBV19 | TGTGCCAGTAGTATTAACAGGGGGTCCTACGAGCAGTACTTC | CASSINRGSYEQYF
NA | NA | TRBJ1-4 | TRBV6-5 | TGTGCCAGCAGTAACACGAAGGCAACTAATGAAAAACTGTTTTTT | CASSNTKATNEKLFF
TRBD1 | NA | TRBJ2-2 | TRBV7-2 | TGTGCCAGCAGCTTAAGAGGGACAGGGACCGGGGAGCTGTTTTTT | CASSLRGTGTGELFF
TRBD2 | NA | TRBJ2-1 | TRBV6-5 | TGTGCCAGCAGCCAGGGAGGGCCGACCTACAATGAGCAGTTCTTC | CASSQGGPTYNEQFF
NA | NA | TRBJ2-7 | TRBV12-1 | TGTGCCAGCAACCGGGGACCAGGTAGAAACGAGCAGTACTTC | CASNRGPGRNEQYF
NA | NA | TRBJ2-7 | TRBV6-6 | TGTGCCAGCAGTTACGAGGGGGTTTTTAACGAGCAGTACTTC | CASSYEGVFNEQYF
NA | NA | TRBJ2-3 | TRBV10-1 | TGCGCCAGCTCATTGAAGTCTGAAGATACGCAGTATTTT | CASSLKSEDTQYF
NA | once | TRBJ2-6 | TRBV7-2 | TGTGCCAGCAGCTCAAGGAGCTCTGGGGCCAACGTCCTGACTTTC | CASSSRSSGANVLTF
NA | NA | TRBJ1-2 | TRBV6-6 | TGTGCCAGCAGTTACTACCCAGGGGCCGACTATGGCTACACCTTC | CASSYYPGADYGYTF
NA | once | TRBJ2-2 | TRBV9 | TGTGCCAGCAGCGTAACTTCACCGGGCCATAGTTACACCGGGGAGCTGTTTTTT | CASSVTSPGHSYTGELFF
NA | NA | TRBJ1-5 | TRBV2 | TGTGCCAGCAGGGTCGGGCCATCCACGCCCCAGCATTTT | CASRVGPSTPQHF
NA | NA | TRBJ1-2 | TRBV9 | TGTGCCAGCAGCCCCCTGGGACGAGCAAACTATGGCTACACCTTC | CASSPLGRANYGYTF
NA | NA | TRBJ1-1 | TRBV28 | TGTGCCAGCAGTATCCTTTCCGGGCGGAGGGACACTGAAGCTTTCTTT | CASSILSGRRDTEAFF
TRBD2 | NA | TRBJ2-1 | TRBV10-1 | TGCGCCAGCAGTGACAGCGGGAGCAGGAATGAGCAGTTCTTC | CASSDSGSRNEQFF
TRBD1 | NA | TRBJ1-6 | TRBV19 | TGTGCCAGTACCTTGGGACAGGAGCATTCACCCCTCCACTTT | CASTLGQEHSPLHF
TRBD2 | NA | TRBJ2-1 | TRBV15 | TGTGCCACCACCCAAGCAGGCCTTGCCGGGACTAGCGGGAACAATGAGCAGTTCTTC | CATTQAGLAGTSGNNEQFF
NA | NA | TRBJ2-3 | TRBV6-5 | TGTGCCAGCAGCGGGCCTACCATAGATACGCAGTATTTT | CASSGPTIDTQYF
TRBD1 | NA | TRBJ2-5 | TRBV10-1 | TGCGCCAGCAGCGACGACAGGGGAATCGGGTCCCAGTACTTC | CASSDDRGIGSQYF
NA | once | TRBJ2-5 | TRBV11-3 | TGTGCCAGCAGCTTAAGAGCGGTCCCTCGTGGAGAGACCCAGTACTTC | CASSLRAVPRGETQYF
TRBD1 | NA | TRBJ2-7 | TRBV7-9 | TGTGCCAGCAGCTTAGGATTCGGCGACAGGGGGCTCTACGAGCAGTACTTC | CASSLGFGDRGLYEQYF
TRBD2 | large | TRBJ2-1 | TRBV14 | TGTGCCAGCAGCCCAGGACTAGCGGGGTACAATGAGCAGTTCTTC | CASSPGLAGYNEQFF
NA | NA | TRBJ2-3 | TRBV9 | TGTGCCAGCAGCGCCCTCGGGGTAAGGACAGATACGCAGTATTTT | CASSALGVRTDTQYF
NA | NA | TRBJ2-1 | TRBV19 | TGTGCCAGTAGTATTGGTCGGACGGTTACAAACAATGAGCAGTTCTTC | CASSIGRTVTNNEQFF
NA | NA | TRBJ2-2 | TRBV5-1 | TGCGCCAGCAGCTTCAGGGAGATAACGACCGGGGAGCTGTTTTTT | CASSFREITTGELFF
NA | few | TRBJ2-7 | TRBV5-4 | TGTGCCAGCAGCTTGACGGGGGCCAAATCCTACGAGCAGTACTTC | CASSLTGAKSYEQYF